A single sample gave rise to the 26 T cell receptor beta chains below, sequenced in a study of cytomegalovirus exposure and HLA in healthy donors. 60 Vbeta and 13 Jbeta primers were used in PCR. Method: immunoSEQ multiplex PCR; TCRdb's copy keeps in-frame clones and lacks some. The table lists 200,000 or so clones, approximately 80% of them singletons. Sequenced input: PBMCs. Source of these receptors: a girl under 18 in good health and CMV-seronegative.

The chain is built from TRBV18 and TRBJ1-4; 7 bases are shared with TRBD1. The length of the CDR3 is 15 residues. V lost 2 bases, J lost 7 bases, and 7 bases stayed unmatched. Germline V gene sequence: CDR1 KGHSH, CDR2 LQKENI. The CDR3 protein is CASSPFRDRFEKLFF. CDR3 nucleotides: TGTGCCAGCTCACCATTCCGGGACAGATTTGAAAAACTGTTTTTT.

This clone was observed a handful of times. The chain is built from TRBV11-2 and TRBJ2-7; maybe TRBD2 (5 bases). The germline V gene encodes CDR1 SGHAT and CDR2 FQNNGV. V was pared by 5 bases and J by 4 bases, with 21 bases between. The CDR3 is 16 residues long. The chain's CDR3 is CASSPISRVRGYEQYF. The CDR3 region has the DNA TGTGCCAGCAGCCCGATATCTCGGGTGCGCGGGTACGAGCAGTACTTC.

This clone came up once. The chain combines TRBV6-6 with TRBJ1-1, with D possibly TRBD1 on 6 matching bases. Deletions cut 4 bases from V and 2 bases from J, with 14 bases between. CDR3 size: 15 residues. Germline V gene sequence: CDR1 MNHNY, CDR2 SVGAGI (reference sequence). The DNA of the CDR3 is TGTGCCAGCAGTTCGGGCAGGGGTCTTAACACTGAAGCTTTCTTT. Amino acid sequence: CASSSGRGLNTEAFF.

The V call is TRBV6-5, the J call TRBJ2-3; tentatively, D is TRBD2 (6 bases). Looked up from germline, CDR1 is MNHEY and CDR2 is SVGAGI. Trimming stripped 0 bases from V and 6 bases from J, with 16 bases between. CDR3 length: 16 amino acids. Here the CDR3 reads CASSYSTTSSRDTQYF. CDR3 nucleotide sequence: TGTGCCAGCAGTTACTCGACGACTAGTTCGAGGGATACGCAGTATTTT.

The chain joins TRBV4-2 to TRBJ1-2, with D tentatively TRBD1 (5 bases). The CDR3 consists of 15 residues. Germline V lookup: CDR1 LGHNA, CDR2 YNFKEQ. V lost 0 bases and J 3 bases, leaving 11 bases between the germline ends. As DNA, the CDR3 is TGTGCCAGCAGCCAAGAGGCCAGGGCCGACTATGGCTACACCTTC. Translation gives CASSQEARADYGYTF.

J is TRBJ1-5 and V is TRBV10-3; TRBD1 is a possible D gene (6 bases). The germline V gene encodes CDR1 ENHRY and CDR2 SYGVKD. The CDR3 length is 18 residues. V gave up 10 bases and J gave up 1 base, with 26 bases separating them. The DNA for the CDR3 is TGTGCCACCGCATTACAGGGCCCAGGGAGAGGGAGCAATCAGCCCCAGCATTTT. Protein product: CATALQGPGRGSNQPQHF.

The J gene is TRBJ2-1, the V gene TRBV19, with 8 bases lining up with TRBD2. V dropped 6 bases and J dropped 5; count of bases not matched to a gene: 9. Germline lookup yields CDR1 LNHDA and CDR2 SQIVND (reference sequence). CDR3 length: 15 residues. As DNA, the CDR3 is TGTGCCAGTAGACCCCAGCGGGGGCGAAACAATGAGCAGTTCTTC. This translates into CASRPQRGRNNEQFF.

This chain connects TRBV7-6 to TRBJ2-3, with D possibly TRBD1 on 5 matching bases. CDR3 size: 15 residues. Trimming took 2 bases from V and 2 from J, leaving 11 bases between them. Germline lookup yields CDR1 SGHVS and CDR2 FNYEAQ. The CDR3 loop is CASSLRGQNTDTQYF. The CDR3, as DNA: TGTGCCAGCAGCTTAAGGGGCCAAAACACAGATACGCAGTATTTT.

The chain couples TRBV10-1 to TRBJ2-1; D possibly corresponds to TRBD2 (6 bases). Trimming shortened V by 4 bases and J by 1 base, and 14 bases separated the two germline ends. The CDR3 is 16 residues long. Per germline, CDR1 WNHNN and CDR2 SYGVQD (reference sequence). CDR3 sequence (DNA): TGCGCCAGCAGTGGGGGAGGCATCGGGTCCTACAATGAGCAGTTCTTC. This sequence encodes CASSGGGIGSYNEQFF.

The rearrangement uses TRBV18 and TRBJ1-1, with D maybe TRBD1 (6 bases). Germline CDR1 reads KGHSH; CDR2 reads LQKENI. V gave up 1 base and J gave up 3 bases, with 15 bases separating them. This CDR3 comprises 16 residues. The CDR3: CASSPRGPLRDTEAFF. The DNA of the CDR3 is TGTGCCAGCTCACCACGGGGGCCTTTGCGGGACACTGAAGCTTTCTTT.

The chain couples TRBV18 to TRBJ1-1, with D possibly TRBD1 on 5 matching bases. From germline, CDR1 is KGHSH and CDR2 LQKENI. This CDR3 spans 13 amino acids. Trimming cost V 6 bases and J 1 base, with 9 bases left between them. The CDR3 loop reads CASSLQGNTEAFF. The CDR3 DNA reads as TGTGCCAGCTCGCTGCAGGGGAACACTGAAGCTTTCTTT.

The chain links TRBV18 to TRBJ1-2; 7 bases align to TRBD1. Trimming removed 3 bases from V and 6 bases from J; junction bases left unmatched: 19. CDR1 and CDR2 from the germline V gene are KGHSH and LQKENI. This CDR3 has 18 residues. CDR3 amino acids: CASSPTPSMTGPGNGYTF. DNA of the CDR3: TGTGCCAGCTCACCTACCCCATCAATGACAGGGCCCGGAAATGGCTACACCTTC.

This rearrangement joins TRBV6-5 to TRBJ1-5; D not resolved. Germline V lookup: CDR1 MNHEY, CDR2 SVGAGI. The V gene lost 8 bases and the J gene lost 6 bases, with 17 bases spanning the gap. The CDR3 has 14 amino acids. CDR3 DNA sequence: TGTGCCAGCCAGGCAATACGGGGAAGTCAGCCCCAGCATTTT. This gives the protein CASQAIRGSQPQHF.

The J gene is TRBJ2-2, the V gene TRBV28; D ambiguous. CDR1 is MDHEN and CDR2 is SYDVKM in the germline V gene. The CDR3 extends over 13 amino acids. V was clipped by 7 bases and J by 0 bases, with 6 bases between them. CDR3 nucleotides: TGTGCCAGCATCCAGGCGAACACCGGGGAGCTGTTTTTT. Translated, it gives CASIQANTGELFF.

V is TRBV7-7 and J is TRBJ1-3; TRBD1 matches at 7 bases. CDR3 length equals 13 residues. The V and J ends lost 4 bases and 4 bases, in that order; junction bases with no gene match: 1. From germline, CDR1 is SSHAT and CDR2 FNYEAQ (reference sequence). CDR3 in DNA: TGTGCCAGCAGCTCGGACAGGGGAAACACCATATATTTT. Its translation: CASSSDRGNTIYF. Using reference TRBV7-7 and TRBJ1-3 for the parts outside the CDR3, the full variable domain is GAGVSQSPRYKVTKRGQDVTLRCDPISSHATLYWYQQALGQGPEFLTYFNYEAQPDKSGLPSDRFSAERPEGSISTLTIQRTEQRDSAMYRCASSSDRGNTIYFGEGSWLTVV.

This chain uses TRBV4-1 with TRBJ2-7; 7 positions agree with TRBD1. The CDR3 is 17 residues long. V shed 4 bases and J 0 bases; nucleotides not matched to a gene: 12. Germline V gene sequence: CDR1 MGHRA, CDR2 YSYEKL. In DNA, the CDR3 is TGCGCCAGCAGCCTCAACTTAATACGGGACAGCTCCTACGAGCAGTACTTC. It codes for CASSLNLIRDSSYEQYF.

The CDR3 DNA follows: TGCGCCAGCAGCCAAGGGTTCGGTGGAGCGGGGTGGCAGACCCAGTACTTC. Its protein is CASSQGFGGAGWQTQYF. The chain links TRBV4-1 to TRBJ2-5; TRBD2 matches 7 bases. Germline V gene lookup returns CDR1 MGHRA and CDR2 YSYEKL. V was pared by 1 base and J by 6 bases, with 14 bases of the junction left unmatched. CDR3 length equals 17 residues.

The chain carries TRBV5-1 and TRBJ2-7; perhaps TRBD1 as D (5 bases). Germline CDR1 and CDR2: SGHRS and YFSETQ. The V end lost 4 bases, the J end lost 2 bases, and 7 bases lay between the germline ends. This CDR3 has 12 residues. This chain's CDR3 is CASSPGTYEQYF. The CDR3 nucleotides read TGCGCCAGCAGCCCAGGGACCTACGAGCAGTACTTC.

This sequence joins TRBV7-9 and TRBJ2-1, with 7 bases aligning to TRBD2. This CDR3 contains 14 residues. CDR1 and CDR2 (germline): SEHNR, FQNEAQ (reference sequence). The V and J ends lost 5 bases and 0 bases, in that order; junction bases with no gene match: 1. The CDR3 protein is CASSREVSYNEQFF. Written as DNA, the CDR3 is TGTGCCAGCAGCCGGGAGGTCTCCTACAATGAGCAGTTCTTC.

V gene TRBV7-3 combines with J gene TRBJ1-1; TRBD1 is a possible D gene (5 bases). There are 17 residues in the CDR3. Trimming stripped 3 bases from V and 0 bases from J, with 17 bases between. From germline, CDR1 is SGHTA and CDR2 FQGTGA. The CDR3 sequence is CASSFSKQDLMNTEAFF. CDR3 nucleotide sequence: TGTGCCAGCAGCTTTAGTAAACAGGATTTGATGAACACTGAAGCTTTCTTT.

This clone has just one count. The chain employs TRBV6-4 and TRBJ2-1; TRBD1 matches 7 bases. This CDR3 has 14 residues. The trim removed 7 bases at V and 2 bases at J, leaving 5 bases unmatched. Germline CDR1 MRHNA, CDR2 SNTAGT. CDR3 amino acids: CASTWTGPYNEQFF. In DNA form, the CDR3 reads TGTGCCAGCACATGGACAGGTCCCTACAATGAGCAGTTCTTC.

This clone came up once. DNA for the CDR3: TGTGCCAGCAGCTTATGGGGGACAGTTACCTACAATGAGCAGTTCTTC. The encoded protein is CASSLWGTVTYNEQFF. The V gene is TRBV7-9, the J gene TRBJ2-1; 7 bases are a match to TRBD1. Germline-derived CDR1 and CDR2 are SEHNR and FQNEAQ (reference sequence). The CDR3 spans 16 residues. V trimming: 2 bases; J trimming: 2 bases; junction bases outside the gene matches: 6.

V and J are TRBV7-8 and TRBJ1-5; D perhaps matches TRBD1 (5 bases). The V gene's germline CDR1 is SGHVS and CDR2 FQNEAQ. The V end was cut by 4 bases, the J end by 1 base, with 14 bases between. The CDR3 spans 16 residues. The CDR3 here is CASSSGTFDSNQPQHF. As DNA, the CDR3 is TGTGCCAGCAGCTCCGGGACTTTCGACAGCAATCAGCCCCAGCATTTT.

The V and J genes are TRBV7-6 and TRBJ1-2, with 8 nucleotides matching TRBD1. The CDR3 has 14 residues. Trimming removed 1 base from V and 8 bases from J; junction bases left unmatched: 6. The germline V gene has CDR1 SGHVS and CDR2 FNYEAQ. In nucleotides, the CDR3 is TGTGCCAGCAGCTTAGGGACAGGGCTGCGAGGCTACACCTTC. Its protein is CASSLGTGLRGYTF. The whole variable domain, filled in from reference TRBV7-6 and TRBJ1-2, reads GAGVSQSPRYKVTKRGQDVALRCDPISGHVSLYWYRQALGQGPEFLTYFNYEAQQDKSGLPNDRFSAERPEGSISTLTIQRTEQRDSAMYRCASSLGTGLRGYTFGSGTRLTVV.

CDR3 DNA: TGCAGCGTTGACTACGGGACATCATTAGGGGAGCAGTACTTC. As protein: CSVDYGTSLGEQYF. The chain carries TRBV29-1 and TRBJ2-7, with a weak D call TRBD1 (6 bases). V lost 3 bases, J lost 7 bases, and 19 bases lay in between. The CDR3 contains 14 residues. Per the germline V gene, CDR1 is SQVTM and CDR2 is ANQGSEA.

The CDR3 loop reads CASSLEGGRRFYGYTF. CDR3 DNA sequence: TGTGCCAGCAGCTTAGAGGGGGGGCGCCGCTTTTATGGCTACACCTTC. The rearrangement links TRBV7-9 to TRBJ1-2; D perhaps matches TRBD1 (6 bases). CDR1 and CDR2 (germline): SEHNR, FQNEAQ (reference sequence). Trimming removed 1 base at V and 5 bases at J, with 17 bases between. The CDR3 is made up of 16 amino acids.